This T cell receptor beta chain was identified in a study of cytomegalovirus exposure and HLA in healthy donors. This CDR3 comprises 14 residues. V gave up 7 bases and J gave up 8 bases; unmatched junction bases: 13. Germline lookup yields CDR1 LNHDA and CDR2 SQIVND (reference sequence). The PCR was carried out with 60 Vbeta primers and 13 Jbeta primers. Measured with immunoSEQ multiplex PCR; TCRdb has only the in-frame clones, and not every one. The repertoire holds 55,000 to 75,000 clones, with 62% as singletons. The specimen was PBMCs. This clonotype was obtained from a man younger than 40 in good health and CMV-seronegative. The chain uses TRBV19 and TRBJ1-2; 7 bases map to TRBD1. The CDR3 is CASKDRRPLKGYTF. CDR3 nucleotide sequence: TGTGCCAGTAAGGACAGGCGGCCTCTTAAGGGCTACACCTTC. The entire variable domain, with the rest obtained from reference TRBV19 and TRBJ1-2, is as follows: DGGITQSPKYLFRKEGQNVTLSCEQNLNHDAMYWYRQDPGQGLRLIYYSQIVNDFQKGDIAEGYSVSREKKESFPLTVTSAQKNPTAFYLCASKDRRPLKGYTFGSGTRLTVV.